This T cell receptor beta chain was recorded in a study of blood T cell repertoires in COVID-19. Per the study methods: Estimation of nucleated cell counts was performed using reference gene primer amplification. Sequenced by immunoSEQ multiplex PCR; TCRdb stores in-frame clones only, minus some. V and J calls and clone size are given by that table; D and trimming were obtained from the DNA. The sample contains about 240,000 clones, around 86% of which appear only once. The CDR3 runs to 16 residues. Germline values: CDR1 SSHAT, CDR2 FNYEAQ (reference sequence). V shed 5 bases and J shed 0 bases, with 14 bases lying between them. This clone was seen once.

The V gene is TRBV7-7, the J gene TRBJ2-1, with D tentatively TRBD2 (5 bases). The sample comprised peripheral blood. This sequence was found in a woman aged 25 to 39 who had recovered from COVID-19. CDR3 sequence (DNA): TGTGCCAGCAGCGCCGGACTGCGGAGCTCCTACAATGAGCAGTTCTTC. Protein sequence: CASSAGLRSSYNEQFF.